Below, 21 T cell receptor beta chains from the same sample are listed, as sequenced in a study of T cell responses to AZD1222 COVID-19 vaccine. Assay used: immunoSEQ multiplex PCR; TCRdb lists only in-frame clones, some missing. The table has some 120,000 clones, 88% seen once. The sample was peripheral blood, taken on day 0 of MenACWY control vaccination. The receptors come from an adult in good health.

This chain links TRBV12-3 or TRBV12-4 with TRBJ2-1; the match to TRBD2 covers 11 bases. V lost 9 bases and J lost 4; bases outside the gene matches: 2. The CDR3 runs 13 residues. CDR3 protein: CASGTSGYNEQFF. In DNA form, the CDR3 reads TGTGCCAGTGGGACTAGCGGTTACAATGAGCAGTTCTTC.

The V and J genes are TRBV5-4 and TRBJ1-2; no definite D call. Germline V gene data show CDR1 as SGHNT and CDR2 as YYREEE (reference sequence). Trimming pared 0 bases from V and 1 base from J, leaving 13 bases between. The CDR3 consists of 16 residues. The CDR3: CASSLVSRRFNYGYTF. DNA of the CDR3: TGTGCCAGCAGCTTGGTATCCAGAAGATTTAACTATGGCTACACCTTC. The full variable domain, completed using reference TRBV5-4 and TRBJ1-2, is ETGVTQSPTHLIKTRGQQVTLRCSSQSGHNTVSWYQQALGQGPQFIFQYYREEENGRGNFPPRFSGLQFPNYSSELNVNALELDDSALYLCASSLVSRRFNYGYTFGSGTRLTVV.

The V and J genes are TRBV19 and TRBJ2-2; unclear D gene. The CDR3 extends over 15 amino acids. Trimming pared 3 bases from V and 2 bases from J, leaving 10 bases between. Germline V lookup: CDR1 LNHDA, CDR2 SQIVND (reference sequence). The CDR3 protein is CASSIPLGNTGELFF. CDR3 DNA sequence: TGTGCCAGTAGTATCCCCCTGGGTAACACCGGGGAGCTGTTTTTT.

V gene TRBV7-2 combines with J gene TRBJ2-1; 8 nucleotides agree with TRBD2. The ends lost 3 bases at V and 0 bases at J; junction bases unmatched: 4. The CDR3 has 16 residues. From germline, CDR1 is SGHTA and CDR2 FQGNSA. This chain's CDR3 is CASSFSGTSSYNEQFF. The CDR3 DNA reads as TGTGCCAGCAGCTTTTCCGGGACTAGCTCCTACAATGAGCAGTTCTTC.

V gene TRBV7-2 combines with J gene TRBJ2-7; 8 nucleotides agree with TRBD2. The CDR3 is 14 residues long. V gave up 5 bases and J gave up 3 bases; unmatched junction bases: 6. Germline lookup yields CDR1 SGHTA and CDR2 FQGNSA. This CDR3 is CASSATSGLYEQYF. In nucleotides, the CDR3 is TGTGCCAGCAGCGCCACTAGCGGCCTCTACGAGCAGTACTTC.

This clone appeared once. The chain combines TRBV7-9 with TRBJ2-7; D could derive from TRBD1 or TRBD2 (6 bases each). V dropped 8 bases and J dropped 5 bases, with 22 bases sitting between them. CDR1 is SEHNR, CDR2 FQNEAQ, per germline (reference sequence). The CDR3 totals 15 residues. CDR3 bases: TGTGCCAGCTTCCGACTGGGGGGCGCAGGGGACGAGCAGTACTTC. This gives the protein CASFRLGGAGDEQYF.

This clone came up a few times. The chain employs TRBV28 and TRBJ1-5; the D is unclear. V was trimmed by 7 bases and J by 7 bases, leaving 17 bases between them. CDR1 MDHEN and CDR2 SYDVKM come from the germline V gene. The CDR3 sequence is 14 residues long. The CDR3: CASTLGRERQPQHF. CDR3 DNA sequence: TGTGCCAGCACCTTGGGGAGGGAACGCCAGCCCCAGCATTTT.

This clone was recorded a few times. In DNA form, the CDR3 reads TGTGCCAGCAGTTACCGAAGGGCCGCTAATGAAAAACTGTTTTTT. Protein sequence: CASSYRRAANEKLFF. J is TRBJ1-4 and V is TRBV27; D is unresolved. Germline V lookup: CDR1 MNHEY, CDR2 SMNVEV (reference sequence). The CDR3 consists of 15 residues. V shed 4 bases and J shed 3 bases, with 12 bases lying between them.

The gene calls are TRBV5-8 and TRBJ2-2; D is unresolved. The CDR3 is 12 amino acids. The germline CDR1 and CDR2 sequences are SGHTS and YDEGEE. Trimming cost V 4 bases and J 12 bases, with 13 bases left between them. The DNA for the CDR3 is TGTGCCAGCAGCCCGGAGAACGTGAAGCTGTTTTTT. Its protein is CASSPENVKLFF.

The CDR3 nucleotides read TGTGCCAGCAGCCGGGCGGCACCCACAGATACGCAGTATTTT. This codes for CASSRAAPTDTQYF. The rearrangement uses TRBV5-4 and TRBJ2-3; D remains unclear. CDR3 length equals 14 residues. Trimming shortened V by 4 bases and J by 2 bases, and 11 bases separated the two germline ends. Per the germline V gene, CDR1 is SGHNT and CDR2 is YYREEE (reference sequence).

This chain links TRBV28 with TRBJ1-1; D perhaps matches TRBD1 (5 bases). The CDR3 contains 15 residues. The ends were cut back, 4 bases at V and 2 bases at J, with 14 bases in the middle. CDR1 and CDR2 from the germline V gene are MDHEN and SYDVKM. CDR3 sequence reads: CASSSAGTDNTEAFF. The DNA of the CDR3 is TGTGCCAGCAGTTCCGCCGGGACGGATAACACTGAAGCTTTCTTT.

This sequence joins TRBV19 and TRBJ2-7; D unclear. The CDR3 runs to 17 residues. Germline V lookup: CDR1 LNHDA, CDR2 SQIVND (reference sequence). Trimming left V 1 base short and J 2 bases short, with 18 bases between. The CDR3 bases are TGTGCCAGTAGTATAGCTGGCAGCCCGCTTTCAACCTACGAGCAGTACTTC. Protein: CASSIAGSPLSTYEQYF.

The rearrangement uses TRBV6-1 and TRBJ1-4, with D perhaps matching TRBD1 (5 bases). The CDR3 contains 19 residues. Per germline, CDR1 MNHNS and CDR2 SASEGT. V was clipped by 3 bases and J by 5 bases, with 25 bases between them. This CDR3 is CASSEWPRGGTGANEKLFF. In DNA form, the CDR3 reads TGTGCCAGCAGTGAGTGGCCCCGCGGTGGAACAGGAGCGAATGAAAAACTGTTTTTT.

This clone appeared once. The chain's CDR3 is CASSDGGRSSYF. Here the CDR3 DNA reads TGTGCCAGCAGTGATGGCGGGAGATCGTCGTATTTT. This rearrangement joins TRBV6-1 to TRBJ2-3, with 7 positions matching TRBD2. Germline CDR1 MNHNS, CDR2 SASEGT. The CDR3 spans 12 residues. With 3 bases clipped from V and 14 bases from J, the junction kept 8 bases outside the gene matches.

The rearrangement joins TRBV2 to TRBJ2-2; D is uncertain. V lost 6 bases, J lost 6 bases, and 14 bases lay in between. Germline CDR1 reads SNHLY; CDR2 reads FYNNEI. CDR3 length equals 14 residues. CDR3: CASSRSGAAGELFF. The DNA for the CDR3 is TGTGCCAGCAGCCGCAGTGGAGCCGCCGGGGAGCTGTTTTTT.

The CDR3 coding sequence is TGTGCCAGCAGTGAAGCGGGAGACACCGGGGAGCTGTTTTTT. Translated, it gives CASSEAGDTGELFF. This sequence joins TRBV6-1 and TRBJ2-2; TRBD2 might be the D (5 bases). Trimming removed 0 bases from V and 3 bases from J, with 5 bases in between. This CDR3 has 14 amino acids. Germline V gene data show CDR1 as MNHNS and CDR2 as SASEGT.

The chain recombines TRBV12-3 or TRBV12-4 with TRBJ1-6; D gene ambiguous. V was shortened by 5 bases and J by 10 bases, with 9 bases between the two germline ends. The CDR3 is made up of 12 amino acids. CDR3 protein: CASSQLRSPLHF. CDR3 nucleotides: TGTGCCAGCAGTCAATTAAGGTCACCCCTCCACTTT.

This chain uses TRBV18 with TRBJ1-1, with TRBD1 matching over 8 bases. Per the germline V gene, CDR1 is KGHSH and CDR2 is LQKENI. V shed 3 bases and J 1 base; nucleotides not matched to a gene: 4. This CDR3 comprises 15 residues. The CDR3 is CASSPLTGENTEAFF. Written as DNA, the CDR3 is TGTGCCAGCTCACCCTTGACAGGGGAGAACACTGAAGCTTTCTTT. Full variable domain (remainder filled in from reference TRBV18 and TRBJ1-1): NAGVMQNPRHLVRRRGQEARLRCSPMKGHSHVYWYRQLPEEGLKFMVYLQKENIIDESGMPKERFSAEFPKEGPSILRIQQVVRGDSAAYFCASSPLTGENTEAFFGQGTRLTVV.

The rearrangement joins TRBV30 to TRBJ2-7; 7 bases fit TRBD2. From germline, CDR1 is GTSNPN and CDR2 SVGIG (reference sequence). J was trimmed by 0 bases and V by 4 bases; bases with no gene match: 6. The CDR3 sequence is 14 residues long. The CDR3 DNA reads as TGTGCCTGGAACGTAGCGGGCCCCTCCTACGAGCAGTACTTC. The encoded protein is CAWNVAGPSYEQYF.

This clone was seen a handful of times. This rearrangement joins TRBV28 to TRBJ1-2; D remains unclear. The germline V gene encodes CDR1 MDHEN and CDR2 SYDVKM. The CDR3 runs to 12 residues. V lost 3 bases and J lost 12, with 14 bases in between. CDR3 protein: CASSFLSGRHTF. CDR3 DNA: TGTGCCAGCAGTTTCCTCTCCGGGCGGCACACCTTC.

The chain combines TRBV10-3 with TRBJ2-1, with D maybe TRBD1 (5 bases). The CDR3 is 15 residues long. Trimming took off 6 bases at V and 7 bases at J, with 19 bases between the two ends. In germline, CDR1 is ENHRY, CDR2 SYGVKD. CDR3 nucleotide sequence: TGTGCCATCAGCGAACAGGTACCCCGGAATAATGAGCAGTTCTTC. It yields the protein CAISEQVPRNNEQFF.